A selection of T cell receptor beta chains follows, all from one sample in a study of shared clonotypes between healthy human individuals. Using immunoSEQ multiplex PCR, the repertoire was profiled, and TCRdb retains in-frame clones only, with some absent. This table has hundreds of thousands of clones, roughly 96% appearing once. The source material was naive CD8+ T cells sorted from blood. These receptors were collected from a woman in her twenties or thirties in good health. The CDR3 runs from the conserved cysteine through the conserved F or W. The D gene is left open where the match is weak. Size is omitted from some rows. Given values are once, few, many or a class for expanded clones.

>NA|TRBV5-5|NA|TRBJ1-1
CASSLVRTNTEAFF
TGTGCCAGCAGCTTGGTTAGAACGAACACTGAAGCTTTCTTT
>NA|TRBV9|NA|TRBJ1-1
CASSPQGTEAFF
TGTGCCAGCAGTCCTCAGGGAACTGAAGCTTTCTTT
>once|TRBV19|NA|TRBJ1-1
CASSIDLSQPGRDTEAFF
TGTGCCAGTAGTATAGATCTATCGCAGCCGGGGAGGGACACTGAAGCTTTCTTT
>NA|TRBV15|NA|TRBJ1-1
CATLEGGNTEAFF
TGTGCCACCTTGGAGGGGGGGAACACTGAAGCTTTCTTT
>NA|TRBV4-1|TRBD2|TRBJ2-7
CASSQAGGSYEQYF
TGCGCCAGCAGCCAAGCGGGGGGCTCCTACGAGCAGTACTTC
>NA|TRBV15|NA|TRBJ2-3
CATSRDGVAADTQYF
TGTGCCACCAGCAGAGATGGGGTAGCGGCAGATACGCAGTATTTT
>NA|TRBV11-2|TRBD2|TRBJ2-7
CASESGNYEQYF
TGTGCCAGCGAGAGCGGGAACTACGAGCAGTACTTC
>NA|TRBV5-4|TRBD2|TRBJ2-3
CASSSSGRAYTDTQYF
TGTGCCAGCAGTAGTAGCGGGAGGGCCTACACAGATACGCAGTATTTT
>NA|TRBV11-2|TRBD2|TRBJ2-7
CASSSTGLASEQYF
TGTGCCAGCAGCTCCACGGGACTAGCGTCCGAGCAGTACTTC
>NA|TRBV15|NA|TRBJ1-5
CATSSSGHRGVQPQHF
TGTGCCACCAGCTCCTCGGGACACCGGGGCGTCCAGCCCCAGCATTTT
>NA|TRBV15|TRBD1|TRBJ2-2
CATSPGQGYLFF
TGTGCCACCAGTCCCGGACAGGGATATCTGTTTTTT
>NA|TRBV27|NA|TRBJ2-5
CASSLDSRIETQYF
TGTGCCAGCAGTTTGGACAGTAGGATAGAGACCCAGTACTTC
>NA|TRBV6-6|NA|TRBJ2-3
CATTGTGEYTDTQYF
TGTGCCACCACCGGAACAGGAGAATACACAGATACGCAGTATTTT
>NA|TRBV11-2|TRBD1|TRBJ2-2
CASSSWQGVHGELFF
TGTGCCAGCAGCTCTTGGCAGGGGGTTCACGGGGAGCTGTTTTTT
>NA|TRBV4-1|NA|TRBJ2-7
CASSQEPLRSYEQYF
TGCGCCAGCAGCCAAGAACCCTTACGCTCCTACGAGCAGTACTTC
>NA|TRBV29-1|NA|TRBJ1-4
CSVEDGNEKLFF
TGCAGCGTTGAAGACGGCAATGAAAAACTGTTTTTT
>NA|TRBV11-2|NA|TRBJ1-1
CASSLGPRPNEAFF
TGTGCCAGCAGCTTAGGCCCCAGACCAAATGAAGCTTTCTTT
>NA|TRBV2|NA|TRBJ2-7
CASSELGPSYEQYF
TGTGCCAGCAGCGAATTAGGTCCTTCCTACGAGCAGTACTTC
>NA|TRBV7-9|NA|TRBJ2-7
CASSLVPRGSSYEQYF
TGTGCCAGCAGCTTAGTCCCACGGGGGAGCTCCTACGAGCAGTACTTC
>NA|TRBV19|TRBD2|TRBJ2-2
CASSRVSLRTSLGELFF
TGTGCCAGTAGTAGGGTCTCTCTAAGGACTAGTCTCGGGGAGCTGTTTTTT
>NA|TRBV29-1|NA|TRBJ1-2
CSVERRASGSYGYTF
TGCAGCGTTGAAAGAAGGGCCTCTGGCTCCTATGGCTACACCTTC
>NA|TRBV20-1|NA|TRBJ2-5
CSARGLVTQYF
TGCAGTGCTAGAGGACTTGTGACCCAGTACTTC
>NA|TRBV27|TRBD2|TRBJ2-1
CASSTTSGNYNEQFF
TGTGCCAGCTCCACCACTAGCGGGAATTACAATGAGCAGTTCTTC
>NA|TRBV2|TRBD1|TRBJ1-6
CASSPTGTGYNSPLHF
TGTGCCAGCAGCCCAACCGGGACAGGCTATAATTCACCCCTCCACTTT
>NA|TRBV15|NA|TRBJ1-4
CATSRSTGGGEKLFF
TGTGCCACCAGCAGATCGACAGGCGGCGGTGAAAAACTGTTTTTT
>NA|TRBV29-1|TRBD1|TRBJ2-7
CSVELRDRGSYEQYF
TGCAGCGTTGAATTGCGGGACAGGGGTTCCTACGAGCAGTACTTC
>NA|TRBV9|TRBD2|TRBJ2-1
CASSVVSGDNEQFF
TGTGCCAGCAGCGTAGTTAGCGGGGACAATGAGCAGTTCTTC
>NA|TRBV7-8|TRBD2|TRBJ2-3
CASSLAGLAVRAQYF
TGTGCCAGCAGCTTAGCGGGACTAGCGGTACGGGCGCAGTATTTT
>NA|TRBV9|NA|TRBJ2-1
CASSVPPGEQFF
TGTGCCAGCAGCGTGCCGCCCGGGGAGCAGTTCTTC
>NA|TRBV10-2|NA|TRBJ2-3
CASSPGRGSPDTQYF
TGCGCCAGCAGTCCAGGCAGGGGATCACCAGATACGCAGTATTTT
>few|TRBV9|TRBD1|TRBJ1-1
CASSADRGAYLNTEAFF
TGTGCCAGCAGCGCCGACAGGGGGGCCTACCTGAACACTGAAGCTTTCTTT
>NA|TRBV27|NA|TRBJ1-5
CASSLPARRGGNQPQHF
TGTGCCAGCAGTCTACCCGCCCGCAGGGGTGGCAATCAGCCCCAGCATTTT
>NA|TRBV7-9|TRBD2|TRBJ2-1
CASSLRRGTYNEQFF
TGTGCCAGCAGCTTAAGGCGGGGGACCTACAATGAGCAGTTCTTC
>NA|TRBV18|NA|TRBJ2-2
CASHNRARAGELFF
TGTGCCAGCCACAACAGGGCCAGAGCCGGGGAGCTGTTTTTT
>NA|TRBV5-8|NA|TRBJ2-7
CASSYYEQYF
TGTGCCAGCAGCTACTACGAGCAGTACTTC
>NA|TRBV14|NA|TRBJ1-1
CASSQDPDLGQWNTEAFF
TGTGCCAGCAGCCAAGATCCGGATTTAGGGCAGTGGAACACTGAAGCTTTCTTT
>NA|TRBV19|NA|TRBJ1-2
CASSITAMRGYTF
TGTGCCAGTAGTATAACCGCCATGAGGGGCTACACCTTC
>NA|TRBV18|TRBD1|TRBJ1-1
CASSPDRGVVNTEAFF
TGTGCCAGCTCACCAGACAGGGGGGTTGTGAACACTGAAGCTTTCTTT
>NA|TRBV6-1|NA|TRBJ2-7
CASTLLTGKPYEQYF
TGTGCCAGCACCCTTTTGACAGGCAAACCCTACGAGCAGTACTTC
>NA|TRBV7-2|TRBD1|TRBJ2-3
CASSPQGVLDTQYF
TGTGCCAGCAGCCCCCAGGGGGTCCTGGATACGCAGTATTTT
>NA|TRBV4-1|NA|TRBJ1-1
CASSQVTNTEAFF
TGCGCCAGCAGCCAAGTTACGAACACTGAAGCTTTCTTT
>NA|TRBV6-1|NA|TRBJ2-7
CASSAGHRTYEQYF
TGTGCCAGCAGTGCTGGACATAGAACCTACGAGCAGTACTTC